This is a list of T cell receptor beta chains from one sample in a study of blood T cell repertoires in COVID-19. Generated by immunoSEQ multiplex PCR, the TCRdb table keeps only in-frame clones and is missing some. The sample has 170,000 or so clones, around nine tenths seen once. Material: peripheral blood. These TCRs come from a man in his 60s with COVID-19, enrolled during active disease. The CDR3 runs from the conserved cysteine through the conserved F or W. Fields, in order: clone size, J gene, D gene, V gene, CDR3 protein, CDR3 DNA. A D gene is named only where the DNA matches it firmly. Rows give clone size only sometimes, using once, few, many, or a class for an expanded clone.

>-|TRBJ1-2|-|TRBV10-3
CAISDQLGGGGYTF
TGTGCCATCAGTGACCAGTTGGGGGGAGGTGGCTACACCTTC
>-|TRBJ2-3|TRBD2|TRBV14
CASSPLWSGGGDTQYF
TGTGCCAGCAGCCCACTTTGGAGCGGGGGGGGAGATACGCAGTATTTT
>few|TRBJ2-7|-|TRBV10-3
CAISESTSTYEQYF
TGTGCCATCAGTGAGTCGACAAGTACCTACGAGCAGTACTTC
>-|TRBJ2-3|TRBD2|TRBV7-2
CASSSRGLAGGQAGDTQYF
TGTGCCAGCAGCTCCAGGGGACTAGCGGGGGGGCAGGCTGGGGATACGCAGTATTTT
>-|TRBJ2-1|-|TRBV15
CATSRGLDYGNEQFF
TGTGCCACCAGCAGAGGTCTAGATTACGGCAATGAGCAGTTCTTC
>once|TRBJ1-3|TRBD1|TRBV28
CASRDRGPGNTIYF
TGTGCCAGCAGGGACAGGGGTCCTGGAAACACCATATATTTT
>once|TRBJ1-3|-|TRBV5-4
CASSLGSRADTIYF
TGTGCCAGCAGCTTGGGAAGTCGTGCGGACACCATATATTTT
>-|TRBJ1-1|-|TRBV5-8
CASSHQTATNTEAFF
TGTGCCAGCAGCCATCAGACAGCCACGAACACTGAAGCTTTCTTT
>-|TRBJ1-2|-|TRBV7-2
CASSEDGSGGSKSGYTF
TGTGCCAGCAGCGAGGACGGGTCGGGGGGTAGTAAGTCTGGCTACACCTTC
>-|TRBJ1-2|-|TRBV19
CASQPPGFSLGYTF
TGTGCCAGTCAGCCCCCGGGGTTCTCGTTGGGCTACACCTTC
>-|TRBJ1-1|-|TRBV5-4
CASSQTGYTEAFF
TGTGCCAGCAGTCAAACAGGGTACACTGAAGCTTTCTTT
>-|TRBJ1-3|-|TRBV11-1
CASSLDLSGNTIYF
TGTGCCAGCAGCTTAGACTTAAGTGGAAACACCATATATTTT
>-|TRBJ1-3|-|TRBV19
CASSLDRGNTIYF
TGTGCCAGTAGCCTCGACAGGGGAAACACCATATATTTT
>-|TRBJ1-2|-|TRBV19
CASSDPRSRANYGYTF
TGTGCCAGTAGTGATCCACGTTCTAGAGCTAACTATGGCTACACCTTC
>-|TRBJ2-5|-|TRBV5-1
CASSRDRQETQYF
TGCGCCAGCAGCCGCGACAGACAAGAGACCCAGTACTTC